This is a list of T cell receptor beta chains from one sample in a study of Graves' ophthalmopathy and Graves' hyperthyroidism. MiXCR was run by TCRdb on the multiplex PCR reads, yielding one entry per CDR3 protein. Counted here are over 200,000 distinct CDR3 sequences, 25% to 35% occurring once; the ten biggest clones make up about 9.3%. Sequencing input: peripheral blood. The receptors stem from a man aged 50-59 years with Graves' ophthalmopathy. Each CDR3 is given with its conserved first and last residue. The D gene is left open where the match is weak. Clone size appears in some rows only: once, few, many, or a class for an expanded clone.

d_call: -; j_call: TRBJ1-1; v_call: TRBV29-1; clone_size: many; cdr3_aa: CSKPRAFF; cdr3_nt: TGCAGCAAACCTAGGGCTTTCTTT
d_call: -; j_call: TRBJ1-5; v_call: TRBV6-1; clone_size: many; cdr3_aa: CASVKGINQPQHF; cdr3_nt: TGTGCCAGCGTAAAGGGGATTAATCAGCCCCAGCATTTT
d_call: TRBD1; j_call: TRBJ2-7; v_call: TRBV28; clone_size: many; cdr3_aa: CASESGVGTGAYEQYF; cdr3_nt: TGTGCCAGCGAATCAGGGGTTGGGACAGGAGCCTACGAGCAGTACTTC
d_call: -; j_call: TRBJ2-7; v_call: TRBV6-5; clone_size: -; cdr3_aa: CASSYTLLAVGREEQYF; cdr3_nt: TGTGCCAGCAGTTACACCTTATTAGCGGTAGGACGGGAGGAGCAGTACTTC
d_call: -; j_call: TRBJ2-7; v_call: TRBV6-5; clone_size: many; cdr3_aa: CASSPQRGREKYEQYF; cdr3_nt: TGTGCCAGCAGTCCTCAACGTGGTCGGGAGAAGTACGAGCAGTACTTC
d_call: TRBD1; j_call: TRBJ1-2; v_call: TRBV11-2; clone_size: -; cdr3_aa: CASSPGQGVPTNGYTF; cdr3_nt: TGTGCCAGCAGCCCGGGACAGGGGGTTCCAACGAATGGCTACACCTTC
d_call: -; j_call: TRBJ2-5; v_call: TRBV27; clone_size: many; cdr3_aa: CASSLRWGKETQYF; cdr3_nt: TGTGCCAGCAGTTTGCGATGGGGAAAAGAGACCCAGTACTTC
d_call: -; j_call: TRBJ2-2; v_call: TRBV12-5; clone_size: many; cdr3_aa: CASGPTGSGELFF; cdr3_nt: TGTGCTAGTGGCCCAACAGGGTCCGGGGAGCTGTTTTTT
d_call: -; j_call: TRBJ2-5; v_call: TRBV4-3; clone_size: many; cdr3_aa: CASSQTAGETQYF; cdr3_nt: TGCGCCAGCAGCCAAACTGCTGGGGAGACCCAGTACTTC
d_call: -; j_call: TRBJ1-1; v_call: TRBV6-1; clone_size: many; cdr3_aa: CASSALVLGDTEAFF; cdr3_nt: TGTGCCAGCAGTGCCCTTGTATTGGGTGACACTGAAGCTTTCTTT
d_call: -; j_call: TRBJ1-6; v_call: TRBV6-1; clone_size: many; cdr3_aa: CASSPGRDSPLHF; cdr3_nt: TGTGCCAGCAGTCCCGGTCGGGATTCACCCCTCCACTTT
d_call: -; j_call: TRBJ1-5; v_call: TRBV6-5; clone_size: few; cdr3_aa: CASSRRINQPQHF; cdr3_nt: TGTGCCAGCAGTCGACGGATCAATCAGCCCCAGCATTTT
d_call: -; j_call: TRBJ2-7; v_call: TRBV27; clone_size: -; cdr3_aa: CASSLTRLEQYF; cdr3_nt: TGTGCCAGCAGTTTGACCAGGCTCGAGCAGTACTTC
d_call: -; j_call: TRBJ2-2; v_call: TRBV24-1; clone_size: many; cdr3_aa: CATSVATGNTGELFF; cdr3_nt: TGTGCCACCAGCGTCGCCACAGGGAACACCGGGGAGCTGTTTTTT
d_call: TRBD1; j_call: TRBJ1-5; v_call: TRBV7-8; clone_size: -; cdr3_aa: CASSRRTLGTANNQPQHF; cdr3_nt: TGTGCCAGCAGCCGTAGGACCCTTGGGACAGCCAACAATCAGCCCCAGCATTTT
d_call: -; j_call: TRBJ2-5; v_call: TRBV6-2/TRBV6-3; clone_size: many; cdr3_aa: CASKYGGQQTQYF; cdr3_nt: TGTGCCAGCAAGTACGGAGGTCAACAGACCCAGTACTTC
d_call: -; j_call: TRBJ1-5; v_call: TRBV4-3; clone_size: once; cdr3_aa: CASSPDPLNPPQHF; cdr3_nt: TGCGCCAGCAGCCCCGACCCACTAAATCCGCCCCAGCATTTT
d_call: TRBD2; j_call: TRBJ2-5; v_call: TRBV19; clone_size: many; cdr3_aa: CASSLTSRETQYF; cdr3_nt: TGTGCCAGTAGCCTGACTAGCAGGGAGACCCAGTACTTC
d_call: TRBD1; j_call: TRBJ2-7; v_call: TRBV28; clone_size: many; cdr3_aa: CASSFSTGITYEQYF; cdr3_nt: TGTGCCAGCAGTTTCTCGACAGGGATAACCTACGAGCAGTACTTC
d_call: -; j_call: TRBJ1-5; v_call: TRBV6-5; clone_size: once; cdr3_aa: CASSLDGGGQPQHF; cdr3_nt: TGTGCCAGCAGTTTGGACGGAGGTGGGCAGCCCCAGCATTTT
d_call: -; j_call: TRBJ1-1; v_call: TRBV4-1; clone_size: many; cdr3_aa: CASSQEYSNTEAFF; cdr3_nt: TGCGCCAGCAGCCAAGAGTACAGCAACACTGAAGCTTTCTTT
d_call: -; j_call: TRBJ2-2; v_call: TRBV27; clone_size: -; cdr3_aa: CASSLLVAGELFF; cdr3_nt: TGTGCCAGCAGTTTACTAGTCGCCGGGGAGCTGTTTTTT
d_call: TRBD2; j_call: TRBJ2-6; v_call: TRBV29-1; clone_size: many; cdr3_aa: CSVELAGRSGANVLTF; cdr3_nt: TGCAGCGTTGAGCTAGCGGGTCGCTCTGGGGCCAACGTCCTGACTTTC
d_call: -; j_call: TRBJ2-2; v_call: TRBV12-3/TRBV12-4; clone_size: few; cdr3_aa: CASSPRTERPGELFF; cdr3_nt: TGTGCCAGCAGTCCCCGGACGGAGCGACCCGGGGAGCTGTTTTTT
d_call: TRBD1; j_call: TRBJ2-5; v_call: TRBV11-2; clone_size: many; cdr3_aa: CASTPDRVRGETQYF; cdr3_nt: TGTGCCAGCACCCCGGACAGGGTTAGGGGAGAGACCCAGTACTTC
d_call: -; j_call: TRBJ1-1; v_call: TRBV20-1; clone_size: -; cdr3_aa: CSAREGTASTEAFF; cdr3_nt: TGCAGTGCTAGAGAAGGGACCGCGAGTACTGAAGCTTTCTTT
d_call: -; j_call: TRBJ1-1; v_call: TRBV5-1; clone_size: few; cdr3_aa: CASRRELNTEAFF; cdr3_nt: TGCGCCAGCAGAAGGGAGTTGAACACTGAAGCTTTCTTT
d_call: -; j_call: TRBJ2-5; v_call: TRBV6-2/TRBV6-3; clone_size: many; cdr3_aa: CASSYLETQYF; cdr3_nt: TGTGCCAGCAGTTACTTAGAGACCCAGTACTTC
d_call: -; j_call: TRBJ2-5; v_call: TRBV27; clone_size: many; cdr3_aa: CASSRAGAKQETQYF; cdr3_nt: TGTGCCAGCAGCCGCGCAGGAGCGAAACAAGAGACCCAGTACTTC
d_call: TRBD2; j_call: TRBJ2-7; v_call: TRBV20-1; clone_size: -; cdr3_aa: CSAPTPGTGGTYEQYF; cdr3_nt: TGCAGTGCTCCCACTCCCGGGACGGGAGGAACCTACGAGCAGTACTTC
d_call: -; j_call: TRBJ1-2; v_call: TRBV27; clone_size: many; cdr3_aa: CASSSSRFPYPDYTF; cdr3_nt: TGTGCCAGCAGTTCCAGCAGGTTTCCGTATCCAGACTACACCTTC
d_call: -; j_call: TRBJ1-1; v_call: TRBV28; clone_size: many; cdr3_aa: CASSLPGSGEAFF; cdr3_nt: TGTGCCAGCAGCCTCCCGGGGTCGGGTGAAGCTTTCTTT
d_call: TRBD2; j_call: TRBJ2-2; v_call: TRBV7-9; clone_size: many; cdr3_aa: CASSWTSANTGELFF; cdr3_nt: TGTGCCAGCAGCTGGACTAGCGCTAACACCGGGGAGCTGTTTTTT
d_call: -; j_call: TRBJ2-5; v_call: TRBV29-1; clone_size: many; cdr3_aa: CSVTSQGTKQETQYF; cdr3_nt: TGCAGCGTTACAAGTCAAGGGACAAAGCAAGAGACCCAGTACTTC
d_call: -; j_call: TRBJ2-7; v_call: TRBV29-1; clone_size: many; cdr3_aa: CSVSRGTADYEQYF; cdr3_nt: TGCAGCGTTTCGCGCGGGACAGCTGACTACGAGCAGTACTTC
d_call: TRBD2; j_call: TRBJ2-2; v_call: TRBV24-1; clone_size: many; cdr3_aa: CATTDSVLADNTGELFF; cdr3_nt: TGTGCCACCACCGATTCGGTACTAGCGGATAACACCGGGGAGCTGTTTTTT
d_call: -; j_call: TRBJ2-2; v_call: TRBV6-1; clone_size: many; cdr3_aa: CASTLDGPTGELFF; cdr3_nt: TGTGCCAGCACCCTGGACGGACCAACCGGGGAGCTGTTTTTT
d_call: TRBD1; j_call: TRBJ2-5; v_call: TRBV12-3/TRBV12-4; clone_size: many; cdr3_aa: CASSLKEGTEETQYF; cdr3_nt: TGTGCCAGCAGCTTAAAGGAAGGGACAGAAGAGACCCAGTACTTC
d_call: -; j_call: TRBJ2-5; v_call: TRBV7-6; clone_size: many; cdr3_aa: CASSHRGRETQYF; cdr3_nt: TGTGCCAGCTCTCACCGGGGGCGGGAGACCCAGTACTTC
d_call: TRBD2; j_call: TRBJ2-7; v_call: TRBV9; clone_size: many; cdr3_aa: CASSVGLAGGIAYEQYF; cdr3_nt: TGTGCCAGCAGCGTAGGCCTAGCGGGAGGGATCGCCTACGAGCAGTACTTC
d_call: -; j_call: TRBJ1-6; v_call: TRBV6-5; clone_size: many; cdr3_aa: CASSYGQRYNSPLHF; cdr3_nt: TGTGCCAGCAGTTATGGACAACGATATAATTCACCCCTCCACTTT
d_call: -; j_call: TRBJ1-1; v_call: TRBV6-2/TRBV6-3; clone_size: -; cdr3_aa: CASSSSRDPTSIAEAFF; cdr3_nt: TGTGCCAGCAGTTCATCACGGGACCCAACTTCGATAGCTGAAGCTTTCTTT
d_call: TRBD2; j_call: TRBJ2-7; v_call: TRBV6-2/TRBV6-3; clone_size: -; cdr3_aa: CASSYPLAGGPEQYF; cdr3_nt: TGTGCCAGCAGTTACCCGCTAGCGGGAGGGCCCGAGCAGTACTTC
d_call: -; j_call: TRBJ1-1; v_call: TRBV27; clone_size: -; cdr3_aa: CASSLEGVTEAFF; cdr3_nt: TGTGCCAGCAGCCTAGAAGGGGTAACTGAAGCTTTCTTT
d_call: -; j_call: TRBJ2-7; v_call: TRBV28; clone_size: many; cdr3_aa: CAICRDSTYEQYF; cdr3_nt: TGTGCCATCTGCCGGGACTCGACCTACGAGCAGTACTTC
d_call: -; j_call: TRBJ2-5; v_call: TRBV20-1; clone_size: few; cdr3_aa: CSANFGGETQYF; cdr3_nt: TGCAGTGCGAACTTTGGGGGGGAGACCCAGTACTTC
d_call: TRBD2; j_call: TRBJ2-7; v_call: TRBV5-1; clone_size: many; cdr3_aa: CASSLAGGSSYEQYF; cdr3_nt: TGTGCCAGCAGCTTAGCGGGAGGGAGCTCCTACGAGCAGTACTTC
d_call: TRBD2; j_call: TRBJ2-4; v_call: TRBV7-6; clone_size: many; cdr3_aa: CASSLVGRGGPYLLAKNIQYF; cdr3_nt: TGTGCTAGCAGCTTAGTGGGGCGGGGGGGGCCTTACCTCCTAGCCAAAAACATTCAGTACTTC
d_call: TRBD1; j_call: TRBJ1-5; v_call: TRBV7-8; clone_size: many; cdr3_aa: CASSFTTGQGSNQPQHF; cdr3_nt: TGTGCCAGCAGCTTTACGACGGGACAGGGGAGCAATCAGCCCCAGCATTTT
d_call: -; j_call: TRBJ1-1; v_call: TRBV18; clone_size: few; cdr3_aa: CASSPPGGANTEAFF; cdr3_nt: TGTGCCAGCTCACCCCCGGGGGGTGCTAACACTGAAGCTTTCTTT
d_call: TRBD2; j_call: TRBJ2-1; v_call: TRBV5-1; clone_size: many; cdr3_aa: CASSPKASGSYSYNEQFF; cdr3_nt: TGCGCCAGCAGCCCTAAGGCTAGCGGGAGTTACTCCTACAATGAGCAGTTCTTC
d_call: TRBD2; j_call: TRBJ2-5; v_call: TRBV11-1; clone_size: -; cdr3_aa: CASSPGNGRRETQYF; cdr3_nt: TGTGCCAGCAGCCCAGGAAACGGGAGGCGAGAGACCCAGTACTTC
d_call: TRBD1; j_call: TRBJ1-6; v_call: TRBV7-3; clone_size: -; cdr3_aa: CASSLDRGRSPLHF; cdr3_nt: TGTGCCAGCAGCCTGGACAGGGGGCGGTCACCCCTCCACTTT
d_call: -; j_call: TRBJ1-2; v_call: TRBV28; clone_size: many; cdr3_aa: CASSSDMIEGYTF; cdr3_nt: TGTGCCAGCAGTTCGGACATGATCGAGGGCTACACCTTC
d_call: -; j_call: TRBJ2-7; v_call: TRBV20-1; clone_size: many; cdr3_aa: CSASAGQYEQYF; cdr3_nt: TGCAGTGCTAGTGCGGGACAATACGAGCAGTACTTC